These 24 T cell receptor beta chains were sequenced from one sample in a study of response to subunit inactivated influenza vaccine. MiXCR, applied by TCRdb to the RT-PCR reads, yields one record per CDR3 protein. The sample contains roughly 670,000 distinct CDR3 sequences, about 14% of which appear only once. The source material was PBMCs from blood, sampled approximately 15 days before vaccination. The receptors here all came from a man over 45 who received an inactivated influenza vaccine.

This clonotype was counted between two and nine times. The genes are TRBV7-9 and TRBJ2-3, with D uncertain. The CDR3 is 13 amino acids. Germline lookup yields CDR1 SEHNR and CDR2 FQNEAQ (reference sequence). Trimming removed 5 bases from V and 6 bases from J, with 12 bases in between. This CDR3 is CASSPRAMDTQYF. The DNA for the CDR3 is TGTGCCAGCAGCCCCCGAGCCATGGATACGCAGTATTTT.

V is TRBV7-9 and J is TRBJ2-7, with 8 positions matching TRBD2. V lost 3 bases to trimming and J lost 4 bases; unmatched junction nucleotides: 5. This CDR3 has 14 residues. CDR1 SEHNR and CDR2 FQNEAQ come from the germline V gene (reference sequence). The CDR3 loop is CASSFSGSDYEQYF. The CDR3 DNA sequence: TGTGCCAGCAGCTTCAGCGGGAGTGATTACGAGCAGTACTTC.

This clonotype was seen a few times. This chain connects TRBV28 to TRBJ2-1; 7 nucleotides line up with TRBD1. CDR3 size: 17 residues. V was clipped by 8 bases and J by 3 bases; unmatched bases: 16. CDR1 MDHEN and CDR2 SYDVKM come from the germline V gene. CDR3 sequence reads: CASSPPIDRANYNEQFF. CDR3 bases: TGTGCCAGCTCACCCCCGATTGACAGGGCAAACTACAATGAGCAGTTCTTC.

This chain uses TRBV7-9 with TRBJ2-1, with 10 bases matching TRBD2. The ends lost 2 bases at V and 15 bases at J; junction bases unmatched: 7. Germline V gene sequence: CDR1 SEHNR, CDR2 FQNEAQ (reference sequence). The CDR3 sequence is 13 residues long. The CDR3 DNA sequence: TGTGCCAGCAGCTTAATTCTAGCGGGAGTTGTGTTCTTC. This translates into CASSLILAGVVFF.

CDR3 amino acids: CASSITHQGSAEAFF. In DNA, the CDR3 is TGTGCCAGTAGTATCACCCACCAGGGAAGTGCTGAAGCTTTCTTT. The V call is TRBV19, the J call TRBJ1-1; perhaps TRBD1 as D (5 bases). Between the trimmed V and J ends, which lost 3 bases and 6 bases, there was a span of 17 bases. The germline V gene has CDR1 LNHDA and CDR2 SQIVND (reference sequence). This CDR3 region has 15 residues.

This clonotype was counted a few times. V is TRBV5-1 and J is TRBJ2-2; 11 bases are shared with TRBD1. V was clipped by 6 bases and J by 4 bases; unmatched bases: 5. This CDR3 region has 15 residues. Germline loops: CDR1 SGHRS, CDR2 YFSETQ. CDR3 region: CASNTGTGGTGELFF. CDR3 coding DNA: TGCGCCAGCAATACCGGGACAGGGGGCACCGGGGAGCTGTTTTTT.

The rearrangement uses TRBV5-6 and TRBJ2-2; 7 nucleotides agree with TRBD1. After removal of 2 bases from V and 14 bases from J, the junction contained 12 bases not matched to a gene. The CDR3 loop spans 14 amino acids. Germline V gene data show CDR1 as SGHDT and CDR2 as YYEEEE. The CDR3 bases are TGTGCCAGCAGCTTAGGGACAGCCGCCTTGGAACTGTTTTTT. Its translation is CASSLGTAALELFF.

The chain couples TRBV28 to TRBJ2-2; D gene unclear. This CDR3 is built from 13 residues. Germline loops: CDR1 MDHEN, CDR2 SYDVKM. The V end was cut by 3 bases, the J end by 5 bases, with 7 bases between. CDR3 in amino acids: CASSFQVTGELFF. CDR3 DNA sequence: TGTGCCAGCAGTTTTCAGGTTACCGGGGAGCTGTTTTTT. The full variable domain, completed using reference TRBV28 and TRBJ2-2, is DVKVTQSSRYLVKRTGEKVFLECVQDMDHENMFWYRQDPGLGLRLIYFSYDVKMKEKGDIPEGYSVSREKKERFSLILESASTNQTSMYLCASSFQVTGELFFGEGSRLTVL.

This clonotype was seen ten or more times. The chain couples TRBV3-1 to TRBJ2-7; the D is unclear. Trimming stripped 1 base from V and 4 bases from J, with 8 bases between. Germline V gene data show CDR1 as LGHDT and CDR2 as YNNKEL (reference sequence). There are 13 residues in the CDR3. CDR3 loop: CASSQALGYEQYF. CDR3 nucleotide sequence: TGTGCCAGCAGCCAAGCGCTTGGGTACGAGCAGTACTTC.

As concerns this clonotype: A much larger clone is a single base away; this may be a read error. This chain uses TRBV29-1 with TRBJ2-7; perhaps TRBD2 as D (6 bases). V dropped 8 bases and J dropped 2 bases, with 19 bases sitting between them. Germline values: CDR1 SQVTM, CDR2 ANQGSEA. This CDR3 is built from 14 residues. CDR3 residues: CSFGEVRGTYEQYF. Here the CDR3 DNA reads TGCAGCTTTGGGGAGGTCCGGGGAACCTACGAGCAGTACTTC.

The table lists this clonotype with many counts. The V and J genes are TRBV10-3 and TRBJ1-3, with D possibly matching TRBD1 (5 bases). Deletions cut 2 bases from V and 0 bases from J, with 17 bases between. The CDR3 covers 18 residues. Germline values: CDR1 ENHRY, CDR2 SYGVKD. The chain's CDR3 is CAISETPGHLGSGNTIYF. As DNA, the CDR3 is TGTGCCATCAGTGAGACTCCCGGACACCTTGGCTCTGGAAACACCATATATTTT.

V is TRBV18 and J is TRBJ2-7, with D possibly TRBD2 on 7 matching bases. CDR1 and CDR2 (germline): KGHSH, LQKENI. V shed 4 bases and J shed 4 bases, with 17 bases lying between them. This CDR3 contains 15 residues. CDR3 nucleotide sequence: TGTGCCAGCTCACTACAACAGGGAGGGGGATACGAGCAGTACTTC. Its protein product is CASSLQQGGGYEQYF.

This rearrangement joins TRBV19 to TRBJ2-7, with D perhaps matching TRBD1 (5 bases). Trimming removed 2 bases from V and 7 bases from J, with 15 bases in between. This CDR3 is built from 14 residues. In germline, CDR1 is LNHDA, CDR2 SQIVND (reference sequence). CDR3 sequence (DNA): TGTGCCAGTAGTATACAGGGCGGAGTTTCGGAGCAGTACTTC. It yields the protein CASSIQGGVSEQYF.

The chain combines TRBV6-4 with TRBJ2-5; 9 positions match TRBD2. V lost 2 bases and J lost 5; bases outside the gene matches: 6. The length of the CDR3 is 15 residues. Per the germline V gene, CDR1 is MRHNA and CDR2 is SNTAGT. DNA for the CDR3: TGTGCCAGCAGTGACGGCGGGAGGGCCAGTGAGACCCAGTACTTC. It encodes CASSDGGRASETQYF.

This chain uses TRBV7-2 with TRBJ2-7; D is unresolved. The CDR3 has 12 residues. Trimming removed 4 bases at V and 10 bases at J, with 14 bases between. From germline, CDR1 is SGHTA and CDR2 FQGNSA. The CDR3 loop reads CASSSISGLQYF. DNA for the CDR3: TGTGCCAGCAGCTCAATATCGGGCCTACAGTACTTC.

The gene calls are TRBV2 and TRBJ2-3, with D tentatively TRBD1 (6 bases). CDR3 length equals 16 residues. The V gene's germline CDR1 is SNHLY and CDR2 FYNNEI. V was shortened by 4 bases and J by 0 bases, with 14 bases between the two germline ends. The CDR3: CASSALTGLSTDTQYF. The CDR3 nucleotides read TGTGCCAGCAGTGCCTTAACAGGGCTGAGCACAGATACGCAGTATTTT.

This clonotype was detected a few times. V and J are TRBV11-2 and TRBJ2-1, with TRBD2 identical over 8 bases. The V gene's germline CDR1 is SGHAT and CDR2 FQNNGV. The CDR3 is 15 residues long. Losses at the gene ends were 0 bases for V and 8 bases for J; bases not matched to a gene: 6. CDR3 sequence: CASSLDYGGAYEQFF. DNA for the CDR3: TGTGCCAGCAGCTTAGATTACGGGGGGGCATATGAGCAGTTCTTC. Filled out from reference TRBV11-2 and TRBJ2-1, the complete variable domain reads EAGVAQSPRYKIIEKRQSVAFWCNPISGHATLYWYQQILGQGPKLLIQFQNNGVVDDSQLPKDRFSAERLKGVDSTLKIQPAKLEDSAVYLCASSLDYGGAYEQFFGPGTRLTVL.

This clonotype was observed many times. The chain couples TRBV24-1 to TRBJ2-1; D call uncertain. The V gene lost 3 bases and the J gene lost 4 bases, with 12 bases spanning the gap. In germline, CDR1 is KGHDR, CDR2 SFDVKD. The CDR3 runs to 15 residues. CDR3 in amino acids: CATSDVSIAYNEQFF. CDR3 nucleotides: TGTGCCACCAGTGATGTATCTATAGCTTACAATGAGCAGTTCTTC.

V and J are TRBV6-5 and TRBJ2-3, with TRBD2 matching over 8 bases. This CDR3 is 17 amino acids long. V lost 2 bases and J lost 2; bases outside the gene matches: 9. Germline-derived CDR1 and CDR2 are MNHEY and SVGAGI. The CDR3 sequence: CASSYPTYSGNTDTQYF. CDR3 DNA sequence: TGTGCCAGCAGTTACCCCACTTATAGCGGGAACACAGATACGCAGTATTTT.

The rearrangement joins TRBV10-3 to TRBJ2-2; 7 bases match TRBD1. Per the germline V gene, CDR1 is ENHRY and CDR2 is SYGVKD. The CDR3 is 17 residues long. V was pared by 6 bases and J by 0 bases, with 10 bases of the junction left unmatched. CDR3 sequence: CAISKTPGQPNTGELFF. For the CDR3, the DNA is TGTGCCATCAGCAAAACCCCGGGACAGCCGAACACCGGGGAGCTGTTTTTT.

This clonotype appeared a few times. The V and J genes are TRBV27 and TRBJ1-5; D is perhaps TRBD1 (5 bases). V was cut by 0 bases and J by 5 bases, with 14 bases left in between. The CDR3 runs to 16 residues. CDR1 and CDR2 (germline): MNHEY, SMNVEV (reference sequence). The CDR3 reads CASSLSGEMRHQPQHF. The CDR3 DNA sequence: TGTGCCAGCAGTTTATCGGGGGAAATGAGGCATCAGCCCCAGCATTTT.

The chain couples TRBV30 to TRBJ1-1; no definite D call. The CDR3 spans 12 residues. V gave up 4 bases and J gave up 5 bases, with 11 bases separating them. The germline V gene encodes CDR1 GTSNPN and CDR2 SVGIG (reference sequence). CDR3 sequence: CAWNSRRTEAFF. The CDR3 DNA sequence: TGTGCCTGGAATTCGCGGCGGACTGAAGCTTTCTTT.

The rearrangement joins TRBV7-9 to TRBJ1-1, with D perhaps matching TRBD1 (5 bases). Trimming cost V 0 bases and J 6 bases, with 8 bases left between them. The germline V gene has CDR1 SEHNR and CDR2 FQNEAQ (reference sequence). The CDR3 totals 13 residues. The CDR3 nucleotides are TGTGCCAGCAGCTTAGCAAGGGGACCTGAAGCTTTCTTT. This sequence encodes CASSLARGPEAFF.

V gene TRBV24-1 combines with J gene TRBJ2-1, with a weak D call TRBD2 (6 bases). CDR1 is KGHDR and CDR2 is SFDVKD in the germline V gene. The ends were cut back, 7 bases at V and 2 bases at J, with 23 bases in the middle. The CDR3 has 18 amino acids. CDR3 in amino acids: CATSGGSGLSGTYNEQFF. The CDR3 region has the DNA TGTGCCACCAGCGGAGGGAGTGGACTATCCGGGACCTACAATGAGCAGTTCTTC.